This T cell receptor beta chain was identified during a study of T cells in Graves' hyperthyroidism and ophthalmopathy. Study-level points and caveats: A model using 13 V-J features told ophthalmopathy apart from stable hyperthyroidism. Blood also held most thyroid clonotypes expanded beyond 0.001.

The ends lost 2 bases at V and 3 bases at J; junction bases unmatched: 11. From germline, CDR1 is MGHRA and CDR2 YSYEKL. The CDR3 spans 17 residues. Amplified regions were TCR beta CDR3 sequences from RNA transcripts. In the first-round RT-PCR of the TCR CDR3, the HTBI primer set was used. TCRdb passed the multiplex PCR reads through MiXCR, listing each CDR3 protein once. This table holds approximately 600,000 distinct CDR3 sequences, under 15% found once. Exclusion criteria comprised uncontrolled infection, other autoimmune disease, pregnancy or lactation. Clinical symptoms, serum thyroxine and TRAb, thyroid ultrasound and orbital computed tomography were used for the diagnoses. This clonotype was recorded at least ten times. Its antigen is undetermined.

The sample comprised blood. This rearrangement joins TRBV4-1 to TRBJ2-7, with 9 bases fitting TRBD2. This TCR was recovered from a woman in her thirties or forties with Graves' ophthalmopathy. CDR3 protein: CASSQQSGLAGFYEQYF. CDR3 sequence (DNA): TGCGCCAGCAGCCAACAGTCCGGGCTAGCGGGATTCTACGAGCAGTACTTC.